The 2 T cell receptor beta chains presented below share a single source sample, sequenced in a study of CD8 T cells in ankylosing spondylitis. TCRdb re-called the 5' RACE reads through MiXCR, storing one row per CDR3 protein. The sample has about 180,000 distinct CDR3 sequences, around 8.9% seen once. Sequencing used blood, either unsorted or a sorted T cell fraction (not recorded which). Source of these receptors: a female donor with ankylosing spondylitis or in good health (not recorded which).

This clonotype was observed many times. The chain recombines TRBV7-8 with TRBJ2-1, with a weak D call TRBD1 (6 bases). Germline assignment: CDR1 SGHVS and CDR2 FQNEAQ. The germline V and J ends were trimmed by 5 bases and 5 bases, with 28 bases remaining between them. CDR3 size: 19 residues. The CDR3 region is CASSPRLNGEGVVNNEQFF. The CDR3 DNA reads TGTGCCAGCAGCCCTAGACTTAACGGCGAGGGGGTGGTGAACAATGAGCAGTTCTTC. Full variable domain (rest looked up from reference TRBV7-8 and TRBJ2-1): GAGVSQSPRYKVAKRGQDVALRCDPISGHVSLFWYQQALGQGPEFLTYFQNEAQLDKSGLPSDRFFAERPEGSVSTLKIQRTQQEDSAVYLCASSPRLNGEGVVNNEQFFGPGTRLTVL.

The chain recombines TRBV30 with TRBJ2-7, with 8 bases fitting TRBD2. V was pared by 1 base and J by 3 bases, with 5 bases of the junction left unmatched. Germline V gene lookup returns CDR1 GTSNPN and CDR2 SVGIG (reference sequence). The CDR3 loop spans 14 amino acids. The CDR3 region is CAWSEAGTSYEQYF. The CDR3 DNA reads as TGTGCCTGGAGTGAGGCCGGGACTAGCTACGAGCAGTACTTC.